This T cell receptor beta chain was found in a study of Graves' ophthalmopathy and Graves' hyperthyroidism. Study-level information: Peripheral blood was collected at initial diagnosis, before any treatment.

This clonotype came up many times. RNA transcripts yielded amplified TCR beta CDR3 regions. First-round RT-PCR relied on HTBI primers, and a second-round multiplex PCR came next. TCRdb ran MiXCR on the multiplex PCR reads and lists one entry per CDR3 protein. The sample records about 640,000 distinct CDR3 sequences, under 50% being singletons. The sample comprised peripheral blood. This TCR was recovered from an adult man with Graves' ophthalmopathy.

CDR3 bases: TGTGCCAGCAGCTCCCCACAGGGGAAAAAACTGTTTTTT. Translated, it gives CASSSPQGKKLFF. The chain is built from TRBV7-9 and TRBJ1-4, with TRBD1 matching 7 bases. Germline V gene data show CDR1 as SEHNR and CDR2 as FQNEAQ (reference sequence). The CDR3 length is 13 residues. The V segment lost 4 bases and the J segment 9 bases; nucleotides outside the gene matches: 5. Full variable domain (remainder filled in from reference TRBV7-9 and TRBJ1-4): DTGVSQNPRHKITKRGQNVTFRCDPISEHNRLYWYRQTLGQGPEFLTYFQNEAQLEKSRLLSDRFSAERPKGSFSTLEIQRTEQGDSAMYLCASSSPQGKKLFFGSGTQLSVL.